A selection of T cell receptor beta chains follows, all from one sample in a study of TIL therapy for anti-PD-1-resistant metastatic lung cancer. Clones were read by immunoSEQ multiplex PCR, and TCRdb kept only the in-frame ones, dropping some. This table holds about 5,200 clones, 64% found once. This specimen consisted of tumor tissue, obtained at baseline. The receptor source for this set is a man between 65 and 85 years old with non-small cell lung cancer. Both conserved end residues are part of each CDR3. Each record gives: V gene, J gene, D gene, clone size, CDR3 protein, CDR3 DNA. A D gene is named only where the DNA matches it firmly. Clone size appears in some rows only: once, few, many, or a class for an expanded clone.

v_call: TRBV30; j_call: TRBJ2-7; d_call: .; clone_size: .; cdr3_aa: CAWSADLRRKNEQYF; cdr3_nt: TGTGCCTGGAGTGCCGATCTCAGGAGAAAGAACGAGCAGTACTTC
v_call: TRBV2; j_call: TRBJ1-1; d_call: .; clone_size: .; cdr3_aa: CASSKQGNVAFF; cdr3_nt: TGTGCCAGCAGTAAACAGGGAAACGTGGCTTTCTTT
v_call: TRBV6-1; j_call: TRBJ1-1; d_call: TRBD1; clone_size: .; cdr3_aa: CASPGQKAFF; cdr3_nt: TGTGCCAGTCCGGGACAGAAAGCTTTCTTT
v_call: TRBV30; j_call: TRBJ2-2; d_call: .; clone_size: .; cdr3_aa: CAWRAIGNTGELFF; cdr3_nt: TGTGCCTGGAGGGCAATTGGAAACACCGGGGAGCTGTTTTTT
v_call: TRBV19; j_call: TRBJ2-7; d_call: .; clone_size: once; cdr3_aa: CASSAASSYEQYF; cdr3_nt: TGTGCCAGTAGCGCCGCGAGCTCCTACGAGCAGTACTTC
v_call: TRBV7-2; j_call: TRBJ2-3; d_call: .; clone_size: .; cdr3_aa: CASSLSSRPSTDTQYF; cdr3_nt: TGTGCCAGCAGCTTATCTAGCCGACCTAGCACAGATACGCAGTATTTT
v_call: TRBV27; j_call: TRBJ2-1; d_call: TRBD2; clone_size: once; cdr3_aa: CASSRGGTSGRTTIYNEQFF; cdr3_nt: TGTGCCAGCAGTCGGGGGGGGACTAGCGGGAGGACCACTATCTACAATGAGCAGTTCTTC
v_call: TRBV7-6; j_call: TRBJ1-1; d_call: .; clone_size: .; cdr3_aa: CASSLVGQNTEAFF; cdr3_nt: TGTGCCAGCAGCTTAGTCGGACAGAACACTGAAGCTTTCTTT
v_call: TRBV7-8; j_call: TRBJ1-6; d_call: .; clone_size: .; cdr3_aa: CASSLADANSPLHF; cdr3_nt: TGTGCCAGCAGCTTAGCTGATGCAAATTCACCCCTCCACTTT
v_call: TRBV25-1; j_call: TRBJ2-7; d_call: .; clone_size: once; cdr3_aa: CASSEFRGTGLPHYEQYF; cdr3_nt: TGTGCCAGCAGTGAATTTCGGGGAACGGGGTTGCCCCACTACGAGCAGTACTTC
v_call: TRBV6-5; j_call: TRBJ1-2; d_call: .; clone_size: .; cdr3_aa: CASSPQGIGYTF; cdr3_nt: TGTGCCAGCAGTCCCCAGGGAATCGGCTACACCTTC
v_call: TRBV30; j_call: TRBJ2-2; d_call: .; clone_size: .; cdr3_aa: CAWRTGTQTGELFF; cdr3_nt: TGTGCCTGGAGGACCGGGACGCAGACCGGGGAGCTGTTTTTT
v_call: TRBV5-5; j_call: TRBJ2-7; d_call: TRBD2; clone_size: .; cdr3_aa: CASSIRLAGASEQYF; cdr3_nt: TGTGCCAGCAGCATACGACTAGCGGGAGCGAGTGAGCAGTACTTC
v_call: TRBV7-3; j_call: TRBJ2-6; d_call: .; clone_size: few; cdr3_aa: CASRISGANVLTF; cdr3_nt: TGTGCCAGCAGGATCTCTGGGGCCAACGTCCTGACTTTC
v_call: TRBV4-2; j_call: TRBJ2-7; d_call: .; clone_size: .; cdr3_aa: CASSQDLQGQTYEQYF; cdr3_nt: TGTGCCAGCAGCCAAGATCTCCAGGGGCAGACCTACGAGCAGTACTTC